Sequencing of this TCR beta chain was carried out in a study of blood T cell repertoires in COVID-19. In the original analysis: Using reference gene primer amplification, nucleated cell counts were estimated. TCRdb's table, derived via immunoSEQ multiplex PCR, lists solely in-frame clones and lacks some. V and J calls and clone size are copied from that table; D and trimming were computed from the DNA. Of around 72,000 clones listed, around 78% are singletons. Germline values: CDR1 SQVTM, CDR2 ANQGSEA. There are 12 residues in the CDR3. V gave up 6 bases and J gave up 4 bases, with 10 bases separating them.

Sequences were obtained from peripheral blood. The V and J genes are TRBV29-1 and TRBJ1-3, with D possibly matching TRBD1 (5 bases). The sequence derives from a woman aged 80 or older with acute or convalescent COVID-19. The DNA for the CDR3 is TGCAGCGTCAGGGTACGCGGAAACACCATATATTTT. Protein product: CSVRVRGNTIYF.